This entry features one T cell receptor beta chain sequence. Libraries were prepared by immunoSEQ multiplex PCR; TCRdb keeps only in-frame clonotypes and omits some of them. The sample holds roughly 60,000 clones, approximately 90% seen once. The data were obtained in a study of OX40 agonist ivuxolimab in advanced cancers. This clonotype originated in an adult with an advanced solid tumor such as melanoma, head and neck, liver or kidney cancer. The input for sequencing was CD4+ or CD8+ T cells sorted from blood, taken in a trial of the OX40 agonist ivuxolimab.

This CDR3 is CASSVGYTDTQYF. The DNA for the CDR3 is TGTGCCAGCAGCGTCGGCTACACAGATACGCAGTATTTT. The gene calls are TRBV9 and TRBJ2-3, with no clear D. Trimming shortened V by 2 bases and J by 2 bases, and 6 bases separated the two germline ends. Per germline, CDR1 SGDLS and CDR2 YYNGEE. The CDR3 contains 13 residues.